Below, 28 T cell receptor beta chains from the same sample are listed, as sequenced in a study of radiation and T cells in renal cell carcinoma. Time point noted: blood 4 weeks post-SBRT, at nephrectomy. As for treatment: 15 Gy SBRT to primary tumor, nephrectomy 4 weeks later. The data were produced by immunoSEQ multiplex PCR, yet TCRdb's version contains in-frame clones alone and is incomplete. Seen here are about 170,000 clones, 88% observed once, and the top ten hold about 11%. Sample: blood, taken from a patient whose treatment included radiotherapy and nephrectomy. The receptors stem from a woman aged 50 to 60 with renal cell carcinoma.

This clone was counted between two and nine times. The chain joins TRBV18 to TRBJ2-1, with D perhaps assigned TRBD1 or TRBD2 (5 bases each). Germline CDR1 KGHSH, CDR2 LQKENI. The CDR3 sequence is 14 residues long. Deletions cut 2 bases from V and 5 bases from J, with 10 bases between. For the CDR3, the DNA is TGTGCCAGCTCACCATCAGGGACCAACAATGAGCAGTTCTTC. Protein sequence: CASSPSGTNNEQFF. Looking up the rest from reference TRBV18 and TRBJ2-1 gives the full variable domain: NAGVMQNPRHLVRRRGQEARLRCSPMKGHSHVYWYRQLPEEGLKFMVYLQKENIIDESGMPKERFSAEFPKEGPSILRIQQVVRGDSAAYFCASSPSGTNNEQFFGPGTRLTVL.

In DNA, the CDR3 is TGTGCCAGTAGTATGGACAGGGAGGAGACCCAGTACTTC. As protein: CASSMDREETQYF. The V call is TRBV19, the J call TRBJ2-5, with TRBD1 matching 8 bases. The CDR3 has 13 amino acids. Per germline, CDR1 LNHDA and CDR2 SQIVND (reference sequence). V was clipped by 3 bases and J by 5 bases; unmatched bases: 2.

The rearrangement uses TRBV4-2 and TRBJ1-6; D perhaps matches TRBD1 (6 bases). The V end lost 4 bases, the J end lost 10 bases, and 20 bases lay between the germline ends. Germline V gene data show CDR1 as LGHNA and CDR2 as YNFKEQ. The CDR3 has 16 amino acids. The DNA for the CDR3 is TGTGCCAGCAGCCCGCCAGGACAGATTGAGTACTCACCCCTCCACTTT. Translated, it gives CASSPPGQIEYSPLHF.

Comment on this clone: At the DNA level, this CDR3 is encoded by other sequences in the same sample as well. CDR3 DNA sequence: TGTGCCTGGAGTGTATTGGGTCAGCCCCAGCATTTT. Its translation is CAWSVLGQPQHF. The chain joins TRBV30 to TRBJ1-5; D is uncertain. The CDR3 runs 12 residues. V gave up 0 bases and J gave up 6 bases, with 6 bases separating them. Per germline, CDR1 GTSNPN and CDR2 SVGIG (reference sequence).

This chain joins TRBV5-1 and TRBJ1-4, with D perhaps matching TRBD1 (5 bases). The V end lost 4 bases, the J end lost 5 bases, and 21 bases lay between the germline ends. Germline CDR1 is SGHRS and CDR2 is YFSETQ. The CDR3 covers 17 residues. This chain's CDR3 is CASSPGPTSGMNEKLFF. DNA of the CDR3: TGCGCCAGCAGCCCGGGACCCACGTCGGGGATGAATGAAAAACTGTTTTTT.

The chain carries TRBV6-6 and TRBJ2-2; TRBD2 aligns across 10 bases. The germline gives CDR1 MNHNY, CDR2 SVGAGI (reference sequence). The CDR3 extends over 15 amino acids. V was clipped by 6 bases and J by 3 bases; unmatched bases: 4. The CDR3 DNA sequence: TGTGCCAGCAGAAGCGGGGGGGCGGACACCGGGGAGCTGTTTTTT. Its protein product is CASRSGGADTGELFF.

J is TRBJ2-3 and V is TRBV9; D gene ambiguous. This CDR3 region has 15 residues. Germline V lookup: CDR1 SGDLS, CDR2 YYNGEE. The ends were cut back, 2 bases at V and 4 bases at J, with 14 bases in the middle. The CDR3 DNA sequence: TGTGCCAGCAGCGTGGGGTCGGCCGCCGCAGATACGCAGTATTTT. Protein product: CASSVGSAAADTQYF.

The chain combines TRBV19 with TRBJ1-5; D unclear. Trimming pared 5 bases from V and 0 bases from J, leaving 11 bases between. The CDR3 totals 15 residues. Germline assignment: CDR1 LNHDA and CDR2 SQIVND (reference sequence). The CDR3: CASSYGWDSNQPQHF. The DNA for the CDR3 is TGTGCCAGTAGTTACGGGTGGGATAGCAATCAGCCCCAGCATTTT.

The chain links TRBV9 to TRBJ1-5, with D perhaps TRBD1 (5 bases). V was trimmed by 3 bases and J by 2 bases, leaving 9 bases between them. The germline gives CDR1 SGDLS, CDR2 YYNGEE. The CDR3 has 14 amino acids. The CDR3 DNA follows: TGTGCCAGCAGCGAGAGGGGAGGCAATCAGCCCCAGCATTTT. It encodes CASSERGGNQPQHF.

The table lists this clone with a count of one. CDR3 region: CAWSGGSQMHGYTF. The CDR3 coding sequence is TGTGCCTGGAGTGGAGGGAGCCAGATGCATGGCTACACCTTC. The chain employs TRBV30 and TRBJ1-2, with D hard to call. The CDR3 runs 14 residues. The germline V gene has CDR1 GTSNPN and CDR2 SVGIG (reference sequence). V was clipped by 1 base and J by 6 bases, with 15 bases between them.

CDR3 nucleotide sequence: TGTGCCTGGAGTGGACAGAACACCGGGGAGCTGTTTTTT. It specifies CAWSGQNTGELFF. The rearrangement links TRBV30 to TRBJ2-2; D remains ambiguous. The CDR3 totals 13 residues. Looked up from germline, CDR1 is GTSNPN and CDR2 is SVGIG (reference sequence). V lost 1 base, J lost 1 base, and 4 bases lay in between. Together with reference TRBV30 and TRBJ2-2, the CDR3 gives the full variable domain: SQTIHQWPATLVQPVGSPLSLECTVEGTSNPNLYWYRQAAGRGLQLLFYSVGIGQISSEVPQNLSASRPQDRQFILSSKKLLLSDSGFYLCAWSGQNTGELFFGEGSRLTVL.

The rearrangement joins TRBV4-2 to TRBJ1-6; 9 nucleotides align to TRBD1. The germline V gene encodes CDR1 LGHNA and CDR2 YNFKEQ. Trimming removed 1 base from V and 1 base from J; junction bases left unmatched: 5. The CDR3 length is 18 residues. The CDR3 region has the DNA TGTGCCAGCAGCCAAGCGGGACAGGGTTTTTCCTATAATTCACCCCTCCACTTT. This encodes CASSQAGQGFSYNSPLHF.

The chain uses TRBV6-5 and TRBJ1-6, with a tentative D call TRBD1 (5 bases). V lost 6 bases to trimming and J lost 10 bases, with 16 bases between them. The V gene's germline CDR1 is MNHEY and CDR2 SVGAGI. This CDR3 is 14 amino acids long. DNA for the CDR3: TGTGCCAGCAGGCCTGGTATGGGGGTCTCACCCCTCCACTTT. This translates into CASRPGMGVSPLHF.

The chain has TRBV5-1 and TRBJ1-1; D call uncertain. From germline, CDR1 is SGHRS and CDR2 YFSETQ. Trimming removed 0 bases from V and 2 bases from J, with 11 bases in between. The CDR3 has 15 residues. CDR3 sequence reads: CASSLVMGSNTEAFF. The CDR3, as DNA: TGCGCCAGCAGCTTGGTAATGGGGTCTAACACTGAAGCTTTCTTT.

The V gene is TRBV30, the J gene TRBJ1-4; TRBD1 is a possible D gene (6 bases). The CDR3 runs 11 residues. V was pared by 4 bases and J by 10 bases, with 10 bases between. Germline V gives CDR1 GTSNPN, CDR2 SVGIG (reference sequence). CDR3 sequence reads: CAWNEGGKLFF. The DNA of the CDR3 is TGTGCCTGGAACGAGGGGGGAAAACTGTTTTTT.

This clone was seen just once. This chain uses TRBV30 with TRBJ2-7, with D uncertain. This CDR3 comprises 11 residues. Trimming left V 0 bases short and J 6 bases short, with 6 bases between. The V gene's germline CDR1 is GTSNPN and CDR2 SVGIG (reference sequence). DNA for the CDR3: TGTGCCTGGAGTGTAATGGGCGAGCAGTACTTC. Translation: CAWSVMGEQYF.

J is TRBJ2-7 and V is TRBV19; D call uncertain. The CDR3 totals 14 residues. V lost 3 bases and J 5 bases, leaving 14 bases between the germline ends. Per the germline V gene, CDR1 is LNHDA and CDR2 is SQIVND (reference sequence). The CDR3 DNA sequence: TGTGCCAGTAGTATCACGTTGACTTCCAACGAGCAGTACTTC. It specifies CASSITLTSNEQYF.

J is TRBJ2-5 and V is TRBV19; TRBD1 or TRBD2 may be the D gene (5 bases each). V was cut by 5 bases and J by 5 bases, with 24 bases left in between. The CDR3 is 17 residues long. Germline-derived CDR1 and CDR2 are LNHDA and SQIVND (reference sequence). This CDR3 reads CASSAFGQGRLRETQYF. In nucleotides, the CDR3 is TGTGCCAGTAGTGCCTTTGGCCAGGGACGGCTGAGGGAGACCCAGTACTTC.

Only one count was recorded for this clone. V is TRBV7-2 and J is TRBJ2-2; TRBD1 matches at 7 bases. Trimming took 5 bases from V and 0 from J; bases not matched to a gene: 6. This CDR3 is 16 amino acids long. The germline V gene has CDR1 SGHTA and CDR2 FQGNSA. CDR3 region: CASSRSTGANTGELFF. In DNA, the CDR3 is TGTGCCAGCAGCCGTTCAACAGGGGCGAACACCGGGGAGCTGTTTTTT. Looking up the rest from reference TRBV7-2 and TRBJ2-2 gives the full variable domain: GAGVSQSPSNKVTEKGKDVELRCDPISGHTALYWYRQSLGQGLEFLIYFQGNSAPDKSGLPSDRFSAERTGGSVSTLTIQRTQQEDSAVYLCASSRSTGANTGELFFGEGSRLTVL.

The chain is built from TRBV29-1 and TRBJ2-7, with 14 bases identical to TRBD2. Trimming at V came to 7 bases and at J to 2 bases, leaving 4 bases not matched to a gene. Germline V CDR1 and CDR2: SQVTM, ANQGSEA. The CDR3 is 14 residues long. The CDR3 DNA is TGCAGCGCCATGACTAGCGGGGGGGCCTACGAGCAGTACTTC. This translates into CSAMTSGGAYEQYF.

The rearrangement uses TRBV30 and TRBJ2-5, with 9 bases that match TRBD2. Germline assignment: CDR1 GTSNPN and CDR2 SVGIG (reference sequence). Germline trimming cut 0 bases from V and 6 bases from J; bases unmatched to any gene: 8. The CDR3 is 15 residues long. CDR3 residues: CAWSVLSGGGKTQYF. Written as DNA, the CDR3 is TGTGCCTGGAGTGTACTTAGCGGGGGTGGGAAGACCCAGTACTTC.

This chain connects TRBV11-2 to TRBJ2-7; 10 bases are shared with TRBD1. The germline CDR1 and CDR2 sequences are SGHAT and FQNNGV. The CDR3 contains 14 residues. V shed 5 bases and J 7 bases; nucleotides not matched to a gene: 8. The CDR3 DNA reads TGTGCCAGCAGCCCCCTGGGACAGGGGCCGGAGCAGTACTTC. This translates into CASSPLGQGPEQYF.

The gene calls are TRBV2 and TRBJ2-5; 12 bases align to TRBD2. The ends lost 5 bases at V and 7 bases at J; junction bases unmatched: 8. The CDR3 length is 15 residues. Germline lookup yields CDR1 SNHLY and CDR2 FYNNEI. CDR3 sequence reads: CASSRLAGAPGTQYF. The CDR3 region has the DNA TGTGCCAGCAGTAGACTAGCGGGGGCGCCGGGGACCCAGTACTTC.

The chain links TRBV7-6 to TRBJ2-3; the match to TRBD2 covers 11 bases. Germline V lookup: CDR1 SGHVS, CDR2 FNYEAQ. The CDR3 runs to 14 residues. V dropped 4 bases and J dropped 6; count of bases not matched to a gene: 3. CDR3 nucleotide sequence: TGTGCCAGCAGCTCCCGACTAGCGGGGGATACGCAGTATTTT. The encoded protein is CASSSRLAGDTQYF.

J is TRBJ2-3 and V is TRBV13; TRBD2 is a possible D gene (5 bases). The V end lost 5 bases, the J end lost 0 bases, and 12 bases lay between the germline ends. The CDR3 consists of 15 residues. Germline CDR1 reads PRHDT; CDR2 reads FYEKMQ (reference sequence). The CDR3 region is CASSRRTSSTDTQYF. DNA of the CDR3: TGTGCCAGCAGCCGAAGAACTAGTAGCACAGATACGCAGTATTTT.

V gene TRBV29-1 combines with J gene TRBJ2-1, with unresolved D. The CDR3 totals 17 residues. The germline V and J ends were trimmed by 2 bases and 3 bases, with 20 bases remaining between them. Germline V gene sequence: CDR1 SQVTM, CDR2 ANQGSEA. The CDR3 sequence: CSVESVVGVEDYNEQFF. CDR3 DNA sequence: TGCAGCGTTGAAAGTGTAGTAGGAGTCGAAGACTACAATGAGCAGTTCTTC.

The rearrangement uses TRBV6-6 and TRBJ1-2; D remains ambiguous. This CDR3 has 13 amino acids. In germline, CDR1 is MNHNY, CDR2 SVGAGI (reference sequence). Trimming shortened V by 2 bases and J by 0 bases, and 4 bases separated the two germline ends. This CDR3 is CASSYTANYGYTF. As DNA, the CDR3 is TGTGCCAGCAGTTACACGGCTAACTATGGCTACACCTTC.

This rearrangement joins TRBV7-8 to TRBJ1-2, with D possibly matching TRBD1 (6 bases). The germline V gene encodes CDR1 SGHVS and CDR2 FQNEAQ. V lost 5 bases and J 0 bases, leaving 19 bases between the germline ends. CDR3 size: 17 residues. The CDR3 DNA is TGTGCCAGCAGCACTCGGACAGCAGGGCGCCCTAACTATGGCTACACCTTC. It encodes CASSTRTAGRPNYGYTF.